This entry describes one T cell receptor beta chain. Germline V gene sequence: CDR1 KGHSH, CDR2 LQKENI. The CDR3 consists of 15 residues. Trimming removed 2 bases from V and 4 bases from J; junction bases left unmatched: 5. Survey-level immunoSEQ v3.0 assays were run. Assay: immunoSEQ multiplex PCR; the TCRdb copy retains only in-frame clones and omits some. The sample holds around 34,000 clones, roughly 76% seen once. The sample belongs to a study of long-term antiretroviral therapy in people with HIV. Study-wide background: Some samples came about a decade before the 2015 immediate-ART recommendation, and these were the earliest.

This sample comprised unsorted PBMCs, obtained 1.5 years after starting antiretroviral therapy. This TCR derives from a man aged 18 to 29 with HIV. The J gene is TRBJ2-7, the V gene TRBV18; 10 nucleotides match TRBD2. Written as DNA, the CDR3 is TGTGCCAGCTCACCAATAGCGGGAGGAATTTACGAGCAGTACTTC. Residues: CASSPIAGGIYEQYF.